Below are 20 T cell receptor beta chains sequenced from a single sample in a study of CD8+CD57+ T cells in acquired aplastic anemia. TCR beta VDJ combinations and CDR3 sequences were profiled from genomic DNA. TCRdb ran MiXCR on the reads and lists one entry per CDR3 protein. The repertoire holds about 170,000 distinct CDR3 sequences, around 60% seen once, with about 41% in the top ten. The sequenced material came from sorted CD4+, CD8+, or CD8+CD57+ T cells (not recorded which) from PBMCs. The receptor set was obtained from a human donor in good health.

This sequence joins TRBV11-3 and TRBJ2-5, with a weak D call TRBD1 (5 bases). Germline assignment: CDR1 SGHNT and CDR2 YENEEA. The CDR3 is 14 residues long. The V and J ends lost 3 bases and 3 bases respectively, with 11 bases between them. This chain's CDR3 is CASSLTGAEETQYF. As DNA, the CDR3 is TGTGCCAGCAGCTTGACTGGGGCGGAAGAGACCCAGTACTTC.

J is TRBJ2-2 and V is TRBV6-5; 7 bases match TRBD1. The ends lost 8 bases at V and 6 bases at J; junction bases unmatched: 6. Germline lookup yields CDR1 MNHEY and CDR2 SVGAGI. There are 13 residues in the CDR3. DNA for the CDR3: TGTGCCAGCGAGGGGGCAGCCCCCGGGGAGCTGTTTTTT. Protein sequence: CASEGAAPGELFF.

This clonotype has just a few counts. The chain combines TRBV19 with TRBJ2-7, with 8 nucleotides matching TRBD1. Germline CDR1 and CDR2: LNHDA and SQIVND (reference sequence). The CDR3 length is 15 residues. V dropped 4 bases and J dropped 3; count of bases not matched to a gene: 8. The CDR3 loop reads CASSSIHDRGYEQYF. Written as DNA, the CDR3 is TGTGCCAGTAGTAGCATTCACGACAGGGGCTACGAGCAGTACTTC.

This clonotype occurred many times. The rearrangement joins TRBV6-1 to TRBJ2-7; tentative D call: TRBD1 (5 bases). This CDR3 is 16 amino acids long. V lost 6 bases and J 0 bases, leaving 18 bases between the germline ends. Germline lookup yields CDR1 MNHNS and CDR2 SASEGT. CDR3 region: CASSSARTSFSYEQYF. Here the CDR3 DNA reads TGTGCCAGCAGCAGTGCGAGGACATCCTTCTCCTACGAGCAGTACTTC.

This clonotype showed up many times. J is TRBJ2-7 and V is TRBV11-2, with a possible D match to TRBD1 (6 bases). CDR1 and CDR2 (germline): SGHAT, FQNNGV. This CDR3 comprises 15 residues. Deletions cut 0 bases from V and 4 bases from J, with 13 bases between. CDR3: CASSLEGTGRYEQYF. CDR3 coding DNA: TGTGCCAGCAGCTTAGAGGGTACAGGGCGTTACGAGCAGTACTTC.

In this sample, this clonotype turned up many times. V is TRBV7-9 and J is TRBJ1-1; D is undetermined. Looked up from germline, CDR1 is SEHNR and CDR2 is FQNEAQ (reference sequence). CDR3 length: 17 amino acids. V was trimmed by 2 bases and J by 1 base, leaving 17 bases between them. CDR3 bases: TGTGCCAGCAGCTTAACGTTGGGGTCCGTCAAGAACACTGAAGCTTTCTTT. Translation: CASSLTLGSVKNTEAFF.

CDR3 nucleotides: TGCAGTGCTAGAGAGAGCGACGTCACAGATACGCAGTATTTT. It is translated as CSARESDVTDTQYF. The genes are TRBV20-1 and TRBJ2-3; D remains ambiguous. CDR3 length: 14 amino acids. Germline V gene lookup returns CDR1 DFQATT and CDR2 SNEGSKA (reference sequence). The V gene lost 0 bases and the J gene lost 2 bases, with 9 bases spanning the gap.

The chain joins TRBV24-1 to TRBJ1-1; 7 bases map to TRBD1. The trim removed 3 bases at V and 10 bases at J, leaving 4 bases unmatched. This CDR3 comprises 12 residues. Germline V gene data show CDR1 as KGHDR and CDR2 as SFDVKD. The CDR3 reads CATSDETGLAFF. In nucleotides, the CDR3 is TGTGCCACCAGTGATGAGACAGGGTTAGCTTTCTTT.

This clonotype was found a few times. V is TRBV7-6 and J is TRBJ2-7; TRBD1 agrees at 10 bases. Germline loops: CDR1 SGHVS, CDR2 FNYEAQ. The CDR3 is 15 residues long. The trim removed 4 bases at V and 3 bases at J, leaving 6 bases unmatched. The CDR3 nucleotides are TGTGCCAGCAGCTCCCGGGACAGGGGCGTCTACGAGCAGTACTTC. Protein sequence: CASSSRDRGVYEQYF.

This sequence joins TRBV29-1 and TRBJ2-3, with no clear D. Trimming pared 3 bases from V and 1 base from J, leaving 5 bases between. The CDR3 has 12 amino acids. Germline V gene sequence: CDR1 SQVTM, CDR2 ANQGSEA. The CDR3 DNA is TGCAGCGTTGAGGTGGGCACAGATACGCAGTATTTT. This encodes CSVEVGTDTQYF.

The rearrangement uses TRBV7-3 and TRBJ2-7; 7 nucleotides line up with TRBD1. The CDR3 runs 16 residues. V shed 6 bases and J 4 bases; nucleotides not matched to a gene: 15. From germline, CDR1 is SGHTA and CDR2 FQGTGA. The CDR3 reads CASSFRRRQGLYEQYF. The CDR3 bases are TGTGCCAGCAGTTTCCGCCGGCGACAGGGCTTATACGAGCAGTACTTC.

The chain carries TRBV13 and TRBJ2-7; 9 bases fit TRBD1. Germline CDR1 reads PRHDT; CDR2 reads FYEKMQ (reference sequence). This CDR3 is built from 13 residues. J gave up 2 bases and V 8 bases, and 4 bases lay outside the gene matches. CDR3 DNA sequence: TGTGCCAGCTTGGACAGGGGAACCTACGAGCAGTACTTC. Amino acids: CASLDRGTYEQYF.

V and J are TRBV9 and TRBJ2-5; D is perhaps TRBD2 (5 bases). The CDR3 contains 12 residues. Germline CDR1 and CDR2: SGDLS and YYNGEE. V dropped 0 bases and J dropped 7 bases, with 7 bases sitting between them. The CDR3 is CASSVGAGTQYF. In DNA form, the CDR3 reads TGTGCCAGCAGCGTAGGGGCGGGGACCCAGTACTTC.

The genes are TRBV24-1 and TRBJ2-3; tentative D call: TRBD2 (6 bases). Germline assignment: CDR1 KGHDR and CDR2 SFDVKD. The CDR3 spans 15 residues. V was clipped by 4 bases and J by 4 bases, with 14 bases between them. The CDR3 protein is CATSDVASVPDTQYF. The CDR3 DNA reads as TGTGCCACCAGTGACGTGGCTAGCGTCCCAGATACGCAGTATTTT.

The V call is TRBV20-1, the J call TRBJ1-2; no definite D call. Trimming shortened V by 6 bases and J by 2 bases, and 13 bases separated the two germline ends. Looked up from germline, CDR1 is DFQATT and CDR2 is SNEGSKA (reference sequence). The CDR3 has 13 residues. CDR3 protein: CSARGRVNYGYTF. The CDR3 DNA follows: TGCAGTGCCCGAGGACGGGTGAACTATGGCTACACCTTC.

This chain links TRBV7-3 with TRBJ2-7; 9 bases map to TRBD2. The trim removed 5 bases at V and 1 base at J, leaving 9 bases unmatched. The CDR3 covers 16 residues. Germline lookup yields CDR1 SGHTA and CDR2 FQGTGA. The CDR3 coding sequence is TGTGCCAGCAGCCCACAAAGCGGGAGGACATCCTACGAGCAGTACTTC. It encodes CASSPQSGRTSYEQYF.

The gene calls are TRBV7-3 and TRBJ2-7; the D call may be TRBD1 or TRBD2 (5 bases each). Trimming cost V 5 bases and J 6 bases, with 14 bases left between them. Germline CDR1 is SGHTA and CDR2 is FQGTGA. This CDR3 spans 13 amino acids. Here the CDR3 DNA reads TGTGCCAGCAGCGCCCCGGGACCGACCGAGCAGTACTTC. Protein product: CASSAPGPTEQYF. The full variable domain, with the rest looked up from reference TRBV7-3 and TRBJ2-7, is GAGVSQTPSNKVTEKGKYVELRCDPISGHTALYWYRQSLGQGPEFLIYFQGTGAADDSGLPNDRFFAVRPEGSVSTLKIQRTERGDSAVYLCASSAPGPTEQYFGPGTRLTVT.

This clonotype has a single count. The chain employs TRBV5-1 and TRBJ1-2; a weak D match, TRBD1 (5 bases). The CDR3 has 14 amino acids. The V gene lost 2 bases and the J gene lost 4 bases, with 12 bases spanning the gap. Germline values: CDR1 SGHRS, CDR2 YFSETQ. The CDR3 nucleotides read TGCGCCAGCAGCTTTTCGGGGCTAGGCTATGGCTACACCTTC. This sequence encodes CASSFSGLGYGYTF.

The rearrangement joins TRBV19 to TRBJ2-7; D is perhaps TRBD1 (6 bases). V was cut by 4 bases and J by 4 bases, with 23 bases left in between. Germline loops: CDR1 LNHDA, CDR2 SQIVND (reference sequence). CDR3 size: 17 residues. The CDR3 DNA sequence: TGTGCCAGTAGTAGCACCCAGGGGTCTCGACTACATTACGAGCAGTACTTC. This encodes CASSSTQGSRLHYEQYF.

Ten or more counts support this clonotype. The chain joins TRBV7-9 to TRBJ2-7; 7 nucleotides line up with TRBD1. The CDR3 extends over 16 amino acids. After removal of 3 bases from V and 3 bases from J, the junction contained 11 bases not matched to a gene. From germline, CDR1 is SEHNR and CDR2 FQNEAQ (reference sequence). The CDR3 sequence: CASSLGTVIGNYEQYF. CDR3 DNA: TGTGCCAGCAGCTTGGGGACAGTGATTGGCAACTACGAGCAGTACTTC.